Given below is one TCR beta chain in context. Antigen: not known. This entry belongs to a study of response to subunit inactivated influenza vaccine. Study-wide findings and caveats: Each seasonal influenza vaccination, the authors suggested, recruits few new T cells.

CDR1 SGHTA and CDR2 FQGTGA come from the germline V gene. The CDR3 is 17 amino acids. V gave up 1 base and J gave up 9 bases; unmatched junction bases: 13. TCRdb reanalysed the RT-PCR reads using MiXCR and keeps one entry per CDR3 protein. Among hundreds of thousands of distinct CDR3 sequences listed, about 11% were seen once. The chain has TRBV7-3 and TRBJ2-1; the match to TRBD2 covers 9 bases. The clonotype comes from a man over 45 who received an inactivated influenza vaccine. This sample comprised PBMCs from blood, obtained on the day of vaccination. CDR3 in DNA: TGTGCCAGCAGCTTAAGGCCCCCGGGACTAGCAGCGGGTGAGCAGTTCTTC. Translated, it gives CASSLRPPGLAAGEQFF.